The rows below give T cell receptor beta chains drawn from one sample of a study of OX40 agonist ivuxolimab in advanced cancers. The data were produced by immunoSEQ multiplex PCR, yet TCRdb's version contains in-frame clones alone and is incomplete. The top ten clones hold about 0.5% of a sample with around 110,000 clones, about nine tenths of them seen once. Here the sequenced sample was CD4+ or CD8+ T cells sorted from blood, taken in a trial of the OX40 agonist ivuxolimab. Receptors originate from an adult with an advanced solid tumor such as melanoma, head and neck, liver or kidney cancer. Both conserved end residues are trimmed from each CDR3. The order of the fields is CDR3 protein, J gene, D gene, V gene. A D gene is named only where the DNA matches it firmly.

ASSPRTDTQY	TRBJ2-3	-	TRBV27
ASSLGSTDTQY	TRBJ2-3	-	TRBV18
ASSAGDWNGQPQH	TRBJ1-5	-	TRBV6-6
ARNRGQNTEAF	TRBJ1-1	TRBD1	TRBV30
ASGPRTGWEDTEAF	TRBJ1-1	TRBD1	TRBV27
ASSSRDRGSSPLH	TRBJ1-6	TRBD1	TRBV7-6
ASSQRAGNSYEQY	TRBJ2-7	TRBD2	TRBV4-2
ASSLGQITGELF	TRBJ2-2	-	TRBV7-2
ASSVGDDRGSFQPQH	TRBJ1-5	TRBD1	TRBV9
ASSLLGGTGKNYGYT	TRBJ1-2	-	TRBV28
ASSLGGIATEAF	TRBJ1-1	-	TRBV7-9
ASSLGGSEQY	TRBJ2-7	-	TRBV11-2
ASSIGSQSPLH	TRBJ1-6	-	TRBV6-6
ASSLSGGHQPQH	TRBJ1-5	-	TRBV28
ASSFTGIEAF	TRBJ1-1	-	TRBV7-9
ASSPGGSGATYNEQF	TRBJ2-1	TRBD2	TRBV5-4
ASSLKGAAGETQY	TRBJ2-5	TRBD1	TRBV28
ASSPGGRSYNEQF	TRBJ2-1	-	TRBV28
ASSARSREGAYPYTDTQY	TRBJ2-3	-	TRBV9
ASRRLNNQPQH	TRBJ1-5	-	TRBV28
ASSLSNRRAASYEQY	TRBJ2-7	-	TRBV27
ASSLGGTGYEQY	TRBJ2-7	TRBD1	TRBV7-8
ASRGTSGGETQY	TRBJ2-5	TRBD2	TRBV13
ASSQEEGRVQPQH	TRBJ1-5	-	TRBV14
ASSLVAEQF	TRBJ2-1	-	TRBV5-6
AWSVRWRDNEKLF	TRBJ1-4	-	TRBV30
ASSYGGTPEKLF	TRBJ1-4	-	TRBV6-5
ASSFAYEQY	TRBJ2-7	-	TRBV11-2
ASSFDGQGSDGYT	TRBJ1-2	TRBD1	TRBV5-1
ASSYRQGRDSPLH	TRBJ1-6	-	TRBV6-6
AWSVRSTDTQY	TRBJ2-3	-	TRBV30
ASSVVRGDWNTEAF	TRBJ1-1	-	TRBV9
ASSYSHSTDTQY	TRBJ2-3	-	TRBV6-5
ASTSVWGTDTQY	TRBJ2-3	-	TRBV10-2
ASGDRGGEKLF	TRBJ1-4	TRBD1	TRBV11-2
ASSPPSVNTIY	TRBJ1-3	-	TRBV18
ASSLALAKNIQY	TRBJ2-4	-	TRBV6-5
ASSGGVGNTEAF	TRBJ1-1	-	TRBV19
ASSGTATETQY	TRBJ2-5	-	TRBV6-5
ASSYKRTDNEQF	TRBJ2-1	-	TRBV6-5
ASSFRDRGLREQY	TRBJ2-7	TRBD1	TRBV28
ASSSKYLTGTSGGAGDTQY	TRBJ2-3	TRBD2	TRBV9
ASSREGNSPLH	TRBJ1-6	-	TRBV11-2
ASKWERGEAF	TRBJ1-1	-	TRBV2
ASSREGDSNQPQH	TRBJ1-5	-	TRBV19
ASSYDSIMNTEAF	TRBJ1-1	-	TRBV6-5
ATSRDRAGANVLT	TRBJ2-6	-	TRBV15
ASAREGNTIY	TRBJ1-3	-	TRBV6-6
ASSLRQTDTQY	TRBJ2-3	-	TRBV7-2
ASTLGGHQFPLH	TRBJ1-6	-	TRBV6-6
ASSFGLWSDTQY	TRBJ2-3	-	TRBV27
AISESGQRLETQY	TRBJ2-5	TRBD1	TRBV10-3
ASSFWRTEAF	TRBJ1-1	-	TRBV28